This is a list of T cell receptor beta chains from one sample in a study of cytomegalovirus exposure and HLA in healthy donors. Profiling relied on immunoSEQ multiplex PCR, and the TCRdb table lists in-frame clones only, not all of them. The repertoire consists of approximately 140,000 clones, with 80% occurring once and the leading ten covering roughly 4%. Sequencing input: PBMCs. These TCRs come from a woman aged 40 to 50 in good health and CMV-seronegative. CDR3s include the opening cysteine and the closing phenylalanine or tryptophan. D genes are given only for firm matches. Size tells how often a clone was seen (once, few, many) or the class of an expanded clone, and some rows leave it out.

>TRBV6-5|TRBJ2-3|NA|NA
TGTGCCAGCAGCCTCGGAAGCGGGTACACAGATACGCAGTATTTT
CASSLGSGYTDTQYF
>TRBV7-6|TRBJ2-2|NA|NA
TGTCCCAGCAGCTTAGCCCCTTTATTCGGCGGGGAGCTGTTTTTT
CPSSLAPLFGGELFF
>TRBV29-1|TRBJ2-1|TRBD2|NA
TGCAGCGGGGAGCGGACTAGCGGGAATGAGCAGTTCTTC
CSGERTSGNEQFF
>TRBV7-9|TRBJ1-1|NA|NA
TGTGCCAGCAGTGGGACTCGGTGGAACACTGAAGCTTTCTTT
CASSGTRWNTEAFF
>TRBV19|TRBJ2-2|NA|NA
TGTGCCAGTATCAGGACAGCGAACACCGGGGAGCTGTTTTTT
CASIRTANTGELFF
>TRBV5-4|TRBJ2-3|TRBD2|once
TGTGCCAGCAGCTTGGATGTGGGAGGGAAGTATAGCACAGATACGCAGTATTTT
CASSLDVGGKYSTDTQYF
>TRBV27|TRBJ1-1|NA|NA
TGTGCCAGCAGTTTATCGGTCAGCACTGAAGCTTTCTTT
CASSLSVSTEAFF
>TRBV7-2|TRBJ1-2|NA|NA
TGTGCCAGCAGCCCACTGACAGGCTATGGCTACACCTTC
CASSPLTGYGYTF
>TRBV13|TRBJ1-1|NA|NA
TGTGCCAGCAGCTTAGAGGGGAACGAAGCTTTCTTT
CASSLEGNEAFF
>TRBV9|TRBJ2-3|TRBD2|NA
TGTGCCAGCAGCTCCCCCGTTATGAGGGCGGGAGTGACTAGCACAGATACGCAGTATTTT
CASSSPVMRAGVTSTDTQYF
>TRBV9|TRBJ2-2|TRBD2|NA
TGTGCCAGCAGCGAGACCGGGACTAGCGCCGGGGAGCTGTTTTTT
CASSETGTSAGELFF
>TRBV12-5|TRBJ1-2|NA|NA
TGTGCTAGCACTGGCGGGGGGCTCAATGGCTACACCTTC
CASTGGGLNGYTF
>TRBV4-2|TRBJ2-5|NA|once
TGTGCCAGCAGCCAAGCTAAAGGGGTACAAGAGACCCAGTACTTC
CASSQAKGVQETQYF
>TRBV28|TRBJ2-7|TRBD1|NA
TGTGCCAGCAGTGAGGAATATTCGGACAGGGACGAGCAGTACTTC
CASSEEYSDRDEQYF
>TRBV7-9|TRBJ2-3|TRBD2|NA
TGTGCCAGCAGCTCCGGGGGGGCTGGGGATACGCAGTATTTT
CASSSGGAGDTQYF
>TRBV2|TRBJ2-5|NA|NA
TGTGCCAGCAGTGAAGCTTTAGAGGGCCAAGAGACCCAGTACTTC
CASSEALEGQETQYF
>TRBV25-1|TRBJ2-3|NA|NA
TGTGCCAGCAGTGAAAGCGGTCGAGATACGCAGTATTTT
CASSESGRDTQYF
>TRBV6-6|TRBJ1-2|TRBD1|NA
TGTGCCAGCAGTGCAACAGGGGGCTATGGCTACACCTTC
CASSATGGYGYTF
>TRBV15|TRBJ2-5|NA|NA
TGTGCCACCAGCAGCGACTTGACTAGAGGCGAGACCCAGTACTTC
CATSSDLTRGETQYF
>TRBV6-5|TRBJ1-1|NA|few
TGTGCCAGCAGTTATGGAGTAGCCACTGAAGCTTTCTTT
CASSYGVATEAFF
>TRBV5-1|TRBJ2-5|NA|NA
TGCGCCAGCAGCTTGGGAGGCCAGGGGAGTGAGACCCAGTACTTC
CASSLGGQGSETQYF
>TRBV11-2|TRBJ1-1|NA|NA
TGTGCCAGCAGCCCCAGGTGGGGCGCGGACACTGAAGCTTTCTTT
CASSPRWGADTEAFF
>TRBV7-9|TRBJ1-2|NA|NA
TGTGCCAGCAGCCTACCAGGCCTAAGGGGTGAATATGGCTACACCTTC
CASSLPGLRGEYGYTF
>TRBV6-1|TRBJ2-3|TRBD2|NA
TGTGCCAGCAGTGATGCGGGAGGATCAGATACGCAGTATTTT
CASSDAGGSDTQYF
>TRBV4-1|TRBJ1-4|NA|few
TGCGCCAGCAGCCAAGGTCCATCGGTGTTAGATGAAAAACTGTTTTTT
CASSQGPSVLDEKLFF
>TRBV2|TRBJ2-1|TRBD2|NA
TGTGCCAGCAGCTATATTACTAGCGGGAGTAGGGATGAGCAGTTCTTC
CASSYITSGSRDEQFF
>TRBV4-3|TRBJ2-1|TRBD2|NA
TGCGCCAGCAGCCAAGCTAGCGGGGGGGCGTCAAATGAGCAGTTCTTC
CASSQASGGASNEQFF
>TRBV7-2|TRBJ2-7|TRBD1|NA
TGTGCCAGCAGCTCTCGGGACAGGGTGGGTTACGAGCAGTACTTC
CASSSRDRVGYEQYF
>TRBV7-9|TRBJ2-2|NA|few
TGTGCCAGCAGGACAGATCTCACCGGGGAGCTGTTTTTT
CASRTDLTGELFF
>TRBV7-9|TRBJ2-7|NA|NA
TGTGCCAGCAGCTTAGGGAGCTACGAGCAGTACTTC
CASSLGSYEQYF
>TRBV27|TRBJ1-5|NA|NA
TGTGCCAGCAGCCCTGTTAATCAGCCCCAGCATTTT
CASSPVNQPQHF
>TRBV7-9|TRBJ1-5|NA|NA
TGTGCCAGCAGCTTAGGACATGTTAGCAATCAGCCCCAGCATTTT
CASSLGHVSNQPQHF
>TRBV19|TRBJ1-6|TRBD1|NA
TGTGCCAGTTCCTCCCGAGCGGGACAGGGAGGTTCACCCCTCCACTTT
CASSSRAGQGGSPLHF
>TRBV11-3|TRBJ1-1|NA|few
TGTGCCAGCAGCTCCGGGGGCACTGAAGCTTTCTTT
CASSSGGTEAFF
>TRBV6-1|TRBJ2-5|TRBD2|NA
TGTGCCAGCAGTGAAGCGCTTCGCGGGGGGGCCGAGACCCAGTACTTC
CASSEALRGGAETQYF
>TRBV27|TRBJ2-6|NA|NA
TGTGCCAGCAGTTCCCTATCTGGGGCCAACGTCCTGACTTTC
CASSSLSGANVLTF
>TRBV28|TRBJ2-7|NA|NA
TGTGCCAGCAGTACAGTCTACGAGCAGTACTTC
CASSTVYEQYF
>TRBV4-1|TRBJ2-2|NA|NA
TGCGCCAGCAGCCAAGATAGCGCCTACACCGGGGAGCTGTTTTTT
CASSQDSAYTGELFF
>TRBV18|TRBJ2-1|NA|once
TGTGCCAGCTCATACCCCGGGAGCAATGAGCAGTTCTTC
CASSYPGSNEQFF
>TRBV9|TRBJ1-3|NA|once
TGTGCCAGTTCGGTGGGAGATTCGGGAAACACCATATATTTT
CASSVGDSGNTIYF